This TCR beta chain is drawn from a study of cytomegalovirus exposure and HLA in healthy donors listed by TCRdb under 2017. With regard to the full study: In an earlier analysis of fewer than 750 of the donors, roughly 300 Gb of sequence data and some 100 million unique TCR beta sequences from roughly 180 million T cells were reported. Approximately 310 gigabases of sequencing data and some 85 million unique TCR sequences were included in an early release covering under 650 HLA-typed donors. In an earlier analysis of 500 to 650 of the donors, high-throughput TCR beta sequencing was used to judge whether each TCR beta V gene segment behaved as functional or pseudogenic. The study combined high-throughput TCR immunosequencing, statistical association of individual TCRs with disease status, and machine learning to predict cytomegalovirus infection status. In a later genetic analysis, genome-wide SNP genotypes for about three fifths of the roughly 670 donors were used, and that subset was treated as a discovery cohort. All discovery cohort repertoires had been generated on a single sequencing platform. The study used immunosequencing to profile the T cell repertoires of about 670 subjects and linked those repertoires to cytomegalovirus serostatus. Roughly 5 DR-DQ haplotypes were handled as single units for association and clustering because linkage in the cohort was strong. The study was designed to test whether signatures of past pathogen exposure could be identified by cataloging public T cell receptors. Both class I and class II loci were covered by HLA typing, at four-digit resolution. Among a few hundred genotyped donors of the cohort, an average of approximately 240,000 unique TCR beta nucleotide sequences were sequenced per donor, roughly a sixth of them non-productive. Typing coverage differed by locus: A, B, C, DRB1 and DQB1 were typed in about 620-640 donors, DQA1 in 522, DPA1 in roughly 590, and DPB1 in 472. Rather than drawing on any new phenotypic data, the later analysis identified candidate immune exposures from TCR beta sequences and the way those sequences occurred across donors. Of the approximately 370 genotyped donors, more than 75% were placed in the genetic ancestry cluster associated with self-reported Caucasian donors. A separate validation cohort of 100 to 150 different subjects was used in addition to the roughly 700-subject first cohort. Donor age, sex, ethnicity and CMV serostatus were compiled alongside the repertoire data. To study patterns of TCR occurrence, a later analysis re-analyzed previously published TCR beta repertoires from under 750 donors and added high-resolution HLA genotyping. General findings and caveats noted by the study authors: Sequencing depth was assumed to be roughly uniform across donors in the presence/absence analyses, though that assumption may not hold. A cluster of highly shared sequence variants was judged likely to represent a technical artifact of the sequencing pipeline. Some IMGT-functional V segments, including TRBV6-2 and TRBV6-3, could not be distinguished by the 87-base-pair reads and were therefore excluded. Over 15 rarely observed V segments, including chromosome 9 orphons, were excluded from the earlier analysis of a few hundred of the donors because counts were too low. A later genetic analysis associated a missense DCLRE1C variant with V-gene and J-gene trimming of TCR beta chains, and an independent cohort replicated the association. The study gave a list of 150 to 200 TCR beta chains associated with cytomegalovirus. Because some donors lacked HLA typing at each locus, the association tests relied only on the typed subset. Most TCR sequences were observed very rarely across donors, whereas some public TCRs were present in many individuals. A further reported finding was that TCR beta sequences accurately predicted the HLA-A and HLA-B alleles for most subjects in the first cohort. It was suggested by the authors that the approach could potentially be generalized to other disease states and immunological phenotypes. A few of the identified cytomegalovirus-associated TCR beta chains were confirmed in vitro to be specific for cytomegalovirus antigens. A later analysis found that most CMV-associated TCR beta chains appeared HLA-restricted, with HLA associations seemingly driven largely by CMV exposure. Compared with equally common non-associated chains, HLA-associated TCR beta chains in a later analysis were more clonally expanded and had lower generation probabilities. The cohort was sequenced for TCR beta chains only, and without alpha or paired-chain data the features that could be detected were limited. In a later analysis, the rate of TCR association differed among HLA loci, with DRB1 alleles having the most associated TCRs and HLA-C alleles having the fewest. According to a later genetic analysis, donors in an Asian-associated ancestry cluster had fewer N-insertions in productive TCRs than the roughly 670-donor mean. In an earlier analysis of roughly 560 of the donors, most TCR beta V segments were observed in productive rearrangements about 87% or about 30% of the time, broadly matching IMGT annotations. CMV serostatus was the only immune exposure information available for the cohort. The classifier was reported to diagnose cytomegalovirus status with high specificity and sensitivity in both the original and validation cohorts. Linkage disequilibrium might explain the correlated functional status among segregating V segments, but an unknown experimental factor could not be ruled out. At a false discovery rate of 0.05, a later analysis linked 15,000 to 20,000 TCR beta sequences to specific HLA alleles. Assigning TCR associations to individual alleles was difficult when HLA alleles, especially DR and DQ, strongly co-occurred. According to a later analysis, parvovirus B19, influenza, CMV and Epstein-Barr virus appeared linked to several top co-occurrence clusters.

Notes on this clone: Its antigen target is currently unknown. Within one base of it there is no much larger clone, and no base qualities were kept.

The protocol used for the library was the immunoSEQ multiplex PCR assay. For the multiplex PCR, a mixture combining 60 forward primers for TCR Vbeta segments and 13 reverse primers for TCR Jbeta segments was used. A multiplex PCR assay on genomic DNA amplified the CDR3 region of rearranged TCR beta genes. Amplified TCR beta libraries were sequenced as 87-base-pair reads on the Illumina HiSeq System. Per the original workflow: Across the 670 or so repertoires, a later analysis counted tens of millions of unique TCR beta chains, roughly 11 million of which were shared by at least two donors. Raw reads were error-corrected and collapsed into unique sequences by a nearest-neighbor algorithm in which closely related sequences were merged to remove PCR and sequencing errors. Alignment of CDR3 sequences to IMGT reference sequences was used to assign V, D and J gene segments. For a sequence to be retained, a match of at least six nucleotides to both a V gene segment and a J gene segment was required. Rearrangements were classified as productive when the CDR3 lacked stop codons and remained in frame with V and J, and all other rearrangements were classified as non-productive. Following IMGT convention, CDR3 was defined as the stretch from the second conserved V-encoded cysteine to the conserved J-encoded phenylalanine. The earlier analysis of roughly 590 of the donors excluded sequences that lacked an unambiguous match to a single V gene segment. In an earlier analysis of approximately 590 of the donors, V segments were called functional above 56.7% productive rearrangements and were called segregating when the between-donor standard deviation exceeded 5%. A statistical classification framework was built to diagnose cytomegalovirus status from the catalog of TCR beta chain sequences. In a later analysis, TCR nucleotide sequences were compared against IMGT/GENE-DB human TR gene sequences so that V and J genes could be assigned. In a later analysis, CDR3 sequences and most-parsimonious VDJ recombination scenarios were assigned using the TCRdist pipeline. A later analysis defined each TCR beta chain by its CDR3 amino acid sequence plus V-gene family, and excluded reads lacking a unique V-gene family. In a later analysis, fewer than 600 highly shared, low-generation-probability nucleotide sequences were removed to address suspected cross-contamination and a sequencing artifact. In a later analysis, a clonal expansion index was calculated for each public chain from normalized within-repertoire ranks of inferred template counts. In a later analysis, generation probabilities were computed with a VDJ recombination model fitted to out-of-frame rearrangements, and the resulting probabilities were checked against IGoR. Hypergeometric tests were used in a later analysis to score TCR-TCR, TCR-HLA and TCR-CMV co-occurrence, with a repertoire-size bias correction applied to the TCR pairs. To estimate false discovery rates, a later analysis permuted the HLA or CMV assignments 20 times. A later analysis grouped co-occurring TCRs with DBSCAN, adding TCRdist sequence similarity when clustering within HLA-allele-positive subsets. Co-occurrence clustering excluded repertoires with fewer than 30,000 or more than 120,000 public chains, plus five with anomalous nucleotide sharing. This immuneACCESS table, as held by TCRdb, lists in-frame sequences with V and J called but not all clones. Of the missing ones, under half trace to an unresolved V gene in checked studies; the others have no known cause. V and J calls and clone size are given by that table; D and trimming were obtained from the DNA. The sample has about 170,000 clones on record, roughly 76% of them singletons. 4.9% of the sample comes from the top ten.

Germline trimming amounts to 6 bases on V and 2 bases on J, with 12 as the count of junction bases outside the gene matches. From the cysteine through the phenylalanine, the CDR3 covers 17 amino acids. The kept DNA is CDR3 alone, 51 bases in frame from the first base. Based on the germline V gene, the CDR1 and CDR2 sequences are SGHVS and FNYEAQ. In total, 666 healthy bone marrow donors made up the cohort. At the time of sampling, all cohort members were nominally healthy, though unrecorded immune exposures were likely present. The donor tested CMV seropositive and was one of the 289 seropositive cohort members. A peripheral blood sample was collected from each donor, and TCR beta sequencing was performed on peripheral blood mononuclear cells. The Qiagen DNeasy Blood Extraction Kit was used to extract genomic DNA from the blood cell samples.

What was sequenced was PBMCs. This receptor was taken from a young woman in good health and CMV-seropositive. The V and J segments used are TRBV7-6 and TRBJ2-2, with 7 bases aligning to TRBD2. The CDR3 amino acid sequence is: CASRPNLAVTNTGELFF. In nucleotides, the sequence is TGTGCCAGCAGGCCAAACCTAGCGGTGACTAACACCGGGGAGCTGTTTTTT.